Described below is a single T cell receptor beta chain sequence and its context. As yet, its antigen is unknown. This CDR3 is also generated by other DNA sequences in the sample. Germline V lookup: CDR1 KGHSH, CDR2 LQKENI. The CDR3 runs to 10 residues. The V and J ends lost 5 bases and 5 bases respectively, with 3 bases between them. Sequenced by immunoSEQ multiplex PCR; TCRdb stores in-frame clones only, minus some. The data hold 110,000 to 150,000 clones, with roughly 83% observed a single time. This sample was included in a study of cytotoxic CD8 clonotypes in ibrutinib-treated CLL. Overall study context: Of the patients, about a dozen were relapsed/refractory, roughly 15 treatment-naive and under 18 IGHV unmutated. Findings and caveats of the study: Under therapy, public clonotypes either contracted or stayed stable, and they were uncommon.

The specimen comprised PBMCs, sampled after 12 months of ibrutinib treatment. The V gene is TRBV18, the J gene TRBJ2-5, with unresolved D. The sequence was obtained from a human donor with chronic lymphocytic leukemia. The CDR3 sequence is CASSGETQYF. Here the CDR3 DNA reads TGTGCCAGCTCAGGGGAGACCCAGTACTTC.